This TCR beta chain was retrieved from a study of cytomegalovirus exposure and HLA in healthy donors. Study-wide results and limits: Apparent HLA restriction characterized most CMV-associated TCR beta chains in a later analysis. As was reported, the HLA-A and HLA-B alleles of most subjects were accurately predicted from TCR beta sequences. The study labeled 170 or so TCR beta chains cytomegalovirus-associated.

CDR3 length: 12 amino acids. CDR1 and CDR2 from the germline V gene are MNHEY and SMNVEV (reference sequence). With regard to this clone: Its target is unknown. Germline and junction disagree at one end, which may indicate a read error. Additional DNA sequences in this sample encode the identical CDR3.

Healthy people donating bone marrow made up the donors. Primers included in the PCR were 60 Vbeta and 13 Jbeta primers. Clones were sequenced by immunoSEQ multiplex PCR, and TCRdb holds only the in-frame ones, with some missing. The table records some 220,000 clones, around 80% of them present only once. The sequence came from a boy younger than 18 in good health and CMV-seronegative. The V and J genes are TRBV27 and TRBJ1-2; 9 nucleotides line up with TRBD1. The sample comprised PBMCs. CDR3 sequence (DNA): TGTGCTAGCAGTTTTACAGGGGGCCGCTACACCTTC. Translating gives CASSFTGGRYTF.